Listed here are 17 T cell receptor beta chains from one sample, sequenced in a study of early T cells in non-severe SARS-CoV-2 infection. TCRdb independently ran MiXCR on the 5' RACE reads; one entry per CDR3 protein. The sample shows 99,000 or so distinct CDR3 sequences, 16% of them seen only once. Specimen: whole blood. These receptors were taken from an adult who was a healthcare worker with PCR-confirmed SARS-CoV-2 infection or an uninfected control (not recorded which).

This clonotype has a handful of counts. The CDR3 nucleotides read TGCAGTGCTAGGGACCAGACAGGCGGGCATGGCTACACCTTC. Translating it yields CSARDQTGGHGYTF. This chain uses TRBV20-1 with TRBJ1-2, with a weak D call TRBD1 (6 bases). V was cut by 3 bases and J by 6 bases, with 17 bases left in between. Germline V gives CDR1 DFQATT, CDR2 SNEGSKA (reference sequence). The CDR3 contains 14 residues.

This chain links TRBV25-1 with TRBJ2-6; tentative D call: TRBD2 (5 bases). Trimming removed 0 bases from V and 0 bases from J, with 21 bases in between. CDR1 is MGHDK, CDR2 SYGVNS, per germline. This CDR3 contains 21 residues. CDR3 coding DNA: TGTGCCAGCAGTGAATATATATTTGACCACGGGAACTACTCTGGGGCCAACGTCCTGACTTTC. Amino acid sequence: CASSEYIFDHGNYSGANVLTF.

This clonotype has a handful of counts. Written as DNA, the CDR3 is TGCAGTGCTAGAGTGGCTGGGAAGAGCTCCTACGAGCAGTACTTC. This translates into CSARVAGKSSYEQYF. The chain uses TRBV20-1 and TRBJ2-7; D call uncertain. Germline CDR1 is DFQATT and CDR2 is SNEGSKA (reference sequence). The ends were cut back, 1 base at V and 0 bases at J, with 13 bases in the middle. The CDR3 has 15 residues.

The rearrangement joins TRBV29-1 to TRBJ2-4; 8 bases line up with TRBD1. Unmatched junction bases numbered 13, after V lost 6 bases and J lost 0 bases. Germline lookup yields CDR1 SQVTM and CDR2 ANQGSEA. The CDR3 consists of 17 residues. The CDR3 loop is CSVETGEMDLAKNIQYF. CDR3 nucleotide sequence: TGCAGCGTAGAGACAGGGGAGATGGATCTAGCCAAAAACATTCAGTACTTC.

The CDR3 DNA sequence: TGTGCCAGCAGCTTAGATCCGATAGTCCATGAGCAGTTCTTC. Its translation: CASSLDPIVHEQFF. The chain couples TRBV11-2 to TRBJ2-1; D is undetermined. V was cut by 0 bases and J by 8 bases, with 11 bases left in between. This CDR3 comprises 14 residues. Germline V lookup: CDR1 SGHAT, CDR2 FQNNGV.

The rearrangement links TRBV14 to TRBJ2-1, with TRBD2 matching 9 bases. The germline V gene encodes CDR1 SGHDN and CDR2 FVKESK. This CDR3 has 17 residues. The V and J ends lost 0 bases and 4 bases, in that order; junction bases with no gene match: 7. CDR3 DNA: TGTGCCAGCAGCCAAGAGAGGTCGACTAGCGGTTACAATGAGCAGTTCTTC. This encodes CASSQERSTSGYNEQFF. Variable domain in full (rest from reference TRBV14 and TRBJ2-1): EAGVTQFPSHSVIEKGQTVTLRCDPISGHDNLYWYRRVMGKEIKFLLHFVKESKQDESGMPNNRFLAERTGGTYSTLKVQPAELEDSGVYFCASSQERSTSGYNEQFFGPGTRLTVL.

This chain links TRBV7-9 with TRBJ1-1, with D unclear. V was clipped by 2 bases and J by 7 bases, with 14 bases between them. The CDR3 sequence is 14 residues long. Germline CDR1 SEHNR, CDR2 FQNEAQ (reference sequence). CDR3 amino acids: CASSLNNGRLEAFF. The CDR3 bases are TGTGCCAGCAGCTTAAATAACGGCAGGCTTGAAGCTTTCTTT.

The chain joins TRBV20-1 to TRBJ1-1; D unresolved. V was trimmed by 5 bases and J by 4 bases, leaving 14 bases between them. Germline assignment: CDR1 DFQATT and CDR2 SNEGSKA (reference sequence). The length of the CDR3 is 13 residues. This CDR3 reads CSAQVESSTEAFF. The CDR3 region has the DNA TGCAGTGCTCAAGTGGAGTCTAGCACTGAAGCTTTCTTT.

This clonotype was picked up one time. This chain joins TRBV9 and TRBJ2-1; D may be TRBD1 (5 bases). Trimming removed 0 bases at V and 1 base at J, with 14 bases between. CDR3 size: 17 residues. Germline CDR1 is SGDLS and CDR2 is YYNGEE. Here the CDR3 reads CASSVAMGPPSYNEQFF. The CDR3 DNA sequence: TGTGCCAGCAGCGTAGCTATGGGGCCCCCATCCTACAATGAGCAGTTCTTC.

The gene calls are TRBV7-9 and TRBJ2-7; D is perhaps TRBD1 (5 bases). The CDR3 contains 14 residues. Germline V gene lookup returns CDR1 SEHNR and CDR2 FQNEAQ (reference sequence). Trimming shortened V by 4 bases and J by 2 bases, and 12 bases separated the two germline ends. The CDR3 region is CASSSAQGPYEQYF. For the CDR3, the DNA is TGTGCCAGCAGCTCCGCCCAGGGTCCCTACGAGCAGTACTTC.

This clonotype came up many times. V is TRBV28 and J is TRBJ2-7, with 8 bases fitting TRBD1. Per the germline V gene, CDR1 is MDHEN and CDR2 is SYDVKM. CDR3 size: 13 residues. V was pared by 6 bases and J by 6 bases, with 7 bases of the junction left unmatched. The CDR3 here is CASRDRVRVEQYF. Here the CDR3 DNA reads TGTGCCAGCAGGGACAGGGTACGCGTCGAGCAGTACTTC.

A few counts support this clonotype. The chain combines TRBV28 with TRBJ1-2; the D gene is possibly TRBD1 (5 bases). Deletions cut 2 bases from V and 1 base from J, with 8 bases between. CDR3 size: 14 residues. Germline V lookup: CDR1 MDHEN, CDR2 SYDVKM. CDR3 sequence reads: CASSLPGFNYGYTF. The CDR3 DNA sequence: TGTGCCAGCAGTTTACCAGGGTTTAACTATGGCTACACCTTC.

The rearrangement uses TRBV29-1 and TRBJ1-1; D is perhaps TRBD1 (5 bases). With 4 bases removed from V and 0 bases from J, the gap between germline ends came to 6 bases. In germline, CDR1 is SQVTM, CDR2 ANQGSEA. The CDR3 is 12 amino acids. CDR3 coding DNA: TGCAGCGTTGGGGGCCTGAACACTGAAGCTTTCTTT. This gives the protein CSVGGLNTEAFF.

The table lists this clonotype with a few counts. The gene calls are TRBV7-9 and TRBJ2-3; the match to TRBD2 covers 13 bases. This CDR3 is 16 amino acids long. CDR1 SEHNR and CDR2 FQNEAQ come from the germline V gene (reference sequence). V lost 3 bases, J lost 4 bases, and 4 bases stayed unmatched. The CDR3 DNA reads TGTGCCAGCAGCTTGCCGGGACTAGCGGGATCAGATACGCAGTATTTT. It translates to CASSLPGLAGSDTQYF.

This chain connects TRBV28 to TRBJ2-1; D perhaps matches TRBD2 (5 bases). Trimming removed 7 bases from V and 7 bases from J, with 17 bases in between. CDR1 and CDR2 (germline): MDHEN, SYDVKM. This CDR3 has 14 amino acids. The CDR3 region has the DNA TGTGCCAGCACTACTTGGGAGTTGTTTAATGAGCAGTTCTTC. Amino acid sequence: CASTTWELFNEQFF.

The chain is built from TRBV18 and TRBJ1-4; 7 nucleotides line up with TRBD1. CDR3 length equals 13 residues. Trimming removed 8 bases from V and 4 bases from J; junction bases left unmatched: 4. The germline V gene has CDR1 KGHSH and CDR2 LQKENI. In DNA, the CDR3 is TGTGCCAGCGCGGGACAGCATAATGAAAAACTGTTTTTT. This encodes CASAGQHNEKLFF.

This clonotype was seen a few times. V usage is TRBV5-4 and J usage is TRBJ1-2; no definite D call. CDR1 and CDR2 from the germline V gene are SGHNT and YYREEE (reference sequence). The CDR3 runs 12 residues. V was clipped by 4 bases and J by 5 bases, with 9 bases between them. In DNA form, the CDR3 reads TGTGCCAGCAGCCGGGAGGGATATGGCTACACCTTC. The encoded protein is CASSREGYGYTF.